This T cell receptor beta chain was captured by sequencing in a study of PD-1 blockade in classical Hodgkin lymphoma (TCRdb year 2020). Regarding the study in general: Nivolumab dosing was 3 mg/kg intravenously every 2 weeks, continuing until either disease progression or unacceptable toxicity. The study used CyTOF and TCR beta sequencing to define a peripheral blood immune signature of response to PD-1 blockade in classical Hodgkin lymphoma. General findings and caveats noted by the study authors: Baseline TCR diversity was reported to be lower in newly diagnosed patients than in healthy donors and to be lower still in relapsed/refractory patients. Lower diversity was observed in patients in whom nivolumab was started less than 1 year after ASCT, and these patients were excluded from later analyses so that confounding by immune reconstitution would be avoided. Among trial patients, those achieving complete response had baseline diversity similar to that of newly diagnosed patients, while diversity was significantly lower in partial responders and progressors. By C4D1, a significant rise was seen in CD4+ TCR diversity but not in CD8+ TCR diversity (p=0.0027 vs p=0.16), and the rise was most apparent among complete responders (p=0.02). Only a single clinical trial cohort was studied, and what caused the repertoire differences, possibly disease activity or prior therapy, remained undefined.

Note on this clone: Its cognate antigen has yet to be identified. Base qualities were left out, and no much larger clone turns up one base away.

Inclusive of the bounding cysteine and phenylalanine, the CDR3 is 16 residues long. The retained sequence is limited to the CDR3, 48 bases, with the frame set at the first base. CDR1 MDHEN and CDR2 SYDVKM were looked up in the germline V gene. From V the trimming removes 6 bases and from J it removes 7 bases, while the gene matches leave 9 bases of the junction unaccounted for. The time point label of this sample denotes: cycle 4 day 1 (C4D1), after 6 weeks of nivolumab. All trial patients had relapsed after autologous stem cell transplantation, with cohorts A, B and C differing in prior brentuximab vedotin exposure. The trial cohort included 45 to 65 patients with relapsed/refractory classical Hodgkin lymphoma, and each patient had a best overall response of complete response, partial response or progressive disease. In the multi-cohort phase II CheckMate 205 trial, trial patients received single-agent nivolumab. An independent review committee assessed best overall response by applying the 2007 International Working Group response criteria. PBMCs from the trial were collected at three points: immediately before nivolumab initiation (C1D1), and during therapy at cycle 2 day 1 and cycle 4 day 1. Peripheral blood was collected in 8 mL Vacutainer Cell Preparation Tubes, from which PBMCs were isolated by centrifugation and then cryopreserved.

Genomic DNA was isolated using the Qiagen DNeasy kit from unsorted PBMCs as well as from negatively selected CD4+ and CD8+ fractions. Amplification of TCR beta CDR3 regions was done by immunoSEQ multiplex PCR with primers that anneal to V and J segments. A synthetic immune receptor repertoire was used to minimize amplification bias, and any remaining bias was removed computationally after sequencing. In the original analysis: Repertoire diversity was quantified as the Shannon entropy index using custom Python scripts. Unsorted, CD4+ and CD8+ repertoires were analyzed separately, except in combined analyses where CD4+ and CD8+ sequences were merged in silico. A clone counted as expanded when the clone's frequency after treatment rose at least 2-fold relative to C1D1, and clones undetected at baseline were given a pseudocount of 0.5. Singleton clones were defined as clones with 0 or 1 copy at C1D1, and non-singleton clones were defined as clones with 2 or more copies. Clones expanded in unsorted samples were annotated as CD4+, CD8+ or unknown by matching protein sequences in sorted samples from the same patient. Wilcoxon tests on paired samples were used to test changes in diversity from C1D1 to C4D1. The clones in this table, taken by TCRdb from immuneACCESS, are in-frame only. Not every clone is retained; where verified, under half of the shortfall comes from an unresolved V gene, and the cause of the rest is unknown. The DNA gave D and trimming, while V, J and clone size come from that table. A total of tens of thousands of clones appear in this sample, 90% of them only once. About 15% of the sample comes from the top ten.

The sample in question was peripheral blood mononuclear cells (PBMCs), obtained before the fourth cycle of nivolumab. The sequence was collected from a human donor with classical Hodgkin lymphoma. The rearrangement combines TRBV28 with TRBJ2-2; the central 12 bases match TRBD2. The CDR3 reads as follows: CASSLRTSGKLGELFF. Read as DNA, the sequence is TGTGCCAGCAGCCTCCGGACTAGCGGGAAGCTCGGGGAGCTGTTTTTT.